This TCR beta chain was sequenced in a study of blood T cell repertoires in COVID-19. Across the study: The samples span acute and convalescent COVID-19 from the United States, Italy and Spain. T cells, B-cell-depleted T cells, or PBMCs provided the cDNA or gDNA that served as material.

This clone has a single count. In the source study's methods: Scientists estimated how many nucleated cells there were by amplifying reference gene primers. Generated by immunoSEQ multiplex PCR, the TCRdb table keeps only in-frame clones and is missing some. That table gives V, J and clone size, and the DNA gave D and trimming. Of roughly 200,000 clones in the sample, roughly 86% were seen once. Germline V lookup: CDR1 MGHRA, CDR2 YSYEKL. The CDR3 covers 16 residues. V lost 1 base to trimming and J lost 0 bases, with 12 bases between them. The rearrangement links TRBV4-1 to TRBJ1-1, with D perhaps matching TRBD1 (6 bases). Sequencing was done on a sample of peripheral blood. The receptor was derived from a man between 60 and 75 years old with acute or convalescent COVID-19. The CDR3 is CASSQGGGPMNTEAFF. CDR3 nucleotide sequence: TGCGCCAGCAGCCAAGGGGGGGGGCCCATGAACACTGAAGCTTTCTTT.